This T cell receptor beta chain was found in a study of metastatic and nonmetastatic thyroid tumors. Study outcomes and limitations: Benign nodules were reported to have significantly lower TCR beta diversity than malignant thyroid tumors, in blood and tumor.

The CDR3 covers 14 residues. The V gene lost 2 bases and the J gene lost 0 bases, with 11 bases spanning the gap. Germline V CDR1 and CDR2: DFQATT, SNEGSKA (reference sequence). As to this clone: Antigen: not known.

All patients reached thyroid surgery having received no treatment beforehand. Per the study methods: Differences in CDR3 between clinicopathological groups were drawn on to build a classifier intended to discriminate distant-metastatic papillary thyroid cancer patients. TCRdb re-called the PCR reads via MiXCR. TCRdb's processing, not the authors' own work, is the source of the V and J calls. In the table there are 15,000 to 20,000 clones, approximately 30% of which are singletons. What was sequenced was blood. V gene TRBV20-1 combines with J gene TRBJ2-7, with D possibly being TRBD2 (5 bases). The sequence came from a female donor with papillary thyroid cancer or a benign thyroid nodule (not recorded which). Some clones in this sample may be carry-over from other donors' samples. For the CDR3, the DNA is TGCAGTGCTAGACCGGGGTGGGACTCCTACGAGCAGTACTTC. Translation: CSARPGWDSYEQYF.